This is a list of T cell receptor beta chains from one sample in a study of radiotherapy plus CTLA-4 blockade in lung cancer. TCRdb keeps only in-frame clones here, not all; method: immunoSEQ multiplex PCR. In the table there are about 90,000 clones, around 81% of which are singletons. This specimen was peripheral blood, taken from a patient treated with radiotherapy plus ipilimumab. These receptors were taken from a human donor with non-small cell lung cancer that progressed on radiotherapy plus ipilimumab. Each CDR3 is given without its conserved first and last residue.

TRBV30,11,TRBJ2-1,AWRLPGGAGPF
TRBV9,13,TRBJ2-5,ASSVQGSPQETQY
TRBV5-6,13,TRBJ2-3,ASSRDIVYTDTQY
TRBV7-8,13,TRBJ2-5,ASRVSSGRQETQY
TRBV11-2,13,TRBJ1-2,ASRTATGARYGYT
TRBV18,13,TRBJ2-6,ASSPSGAGANVLT
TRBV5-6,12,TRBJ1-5,ASSLKGLNQPQH
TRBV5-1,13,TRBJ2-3,ASSPAGADTDTQY
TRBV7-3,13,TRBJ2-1,ASSLTSGPNNEQF
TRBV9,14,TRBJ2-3,ASSVEGRASTDTQY
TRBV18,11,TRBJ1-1,ASSPPLAGRAF
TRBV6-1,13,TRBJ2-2,ASSGASGGIGELF
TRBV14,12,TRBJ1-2,ASSQAGQAGGYT
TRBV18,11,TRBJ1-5,ASSPDGNQPQH
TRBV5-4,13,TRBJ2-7,ASSFPGASSYEQY
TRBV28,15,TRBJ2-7,ASSPLQRGATSYEQY
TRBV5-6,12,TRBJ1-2,ASSLGDSGYGYT